These 18 T cell receptor beta chains were all obtained from the same sample, sequenced in a study of PD-1 blockade in classical Hodgkin lymphoma. Every patient had relapsed following autologous stem cell transplantation, and cohorts differed in brentuximab vedotin exposure. The data were produced by immunoSEQ multiplex PCR, yet TCRdb's version contains in-frame clones alone and is incomplete. The table includes about 19,000 clones, 75% to 85% detected once. Sequencing was performed on peripheral blood mononuclear cells (PBMCs), taken before the second cycle of nivolumab. These receptors came from a human donor with classical Hodgkin lymphoma.

The chain joins TRBV10-3 to TRBJ1-1, with D possibly TRBD1 on 5 matching bases. The CDR3 is 13 amino acids. Germline V gene sequence: CDR1 ENHRY, CDR2 SYGVKD. V was pared by 11 bases and J by 0 bases, with 13 bases between. The CDR3 region has the DNA TGTGCCTGCGGGGGAGCACTGAACACTGAAGCTTTCTTT. It yields the protein CACGGALNTEAFF.

Judged by abundance, this clone is medium-sized. The chain uses TRBV7-9 and TRBJ2-7, with D perhaps TRBD1 or TRBD2 (5 bases each). Between the trimmed V and J ends, which lost 5 bases and 3 bases, there was a span of 20 bases. Germline CDR1 and CDR2: SEHNR and FQNEAQ (reference sequence). The length of the CDR3 is 16 residues. CDR3 amino acids: CASSNWGRVRYYEQYF. Here the CDR3 DNA reads TGTGCCAGCAGCAACTGGGGACGGGTCCGTTACTACGAGCAGTACTTC.

The chain employs TRBV29-1 and TRBJ2-1; TRBD1 is a possible D gene (6 bases). CDR3 length equals 11 residues. Looked up from germline, CDR1 is SQVTM and CDR2 is ANQGSEA. V gave up 6 bases and J gave up 7 bases, with 10 bases separating them. As DNA, the CDR3 is TGCAGCGTAGAAACAGGGAATGAGCAGTTCTTC. This gives the protein CSVETGNEQFF.

This clone has just one count. This chain uses TRBV10-3 with TRBJ2-5; TRBD2 matches 8 bases. The DNA matches TRBJ2-7 better at its end, which makes the J call doubtful. Looked up from germline, CDR1 is ENHRY and CDR2 is SYGVKD. The CDR3 covers 14 residues. CDR3 region: CAITFAREGYEQYF. As DNA, the CDR3 is TGTGCCATCACCTTCGCCCGGGAGGGCTACGAGCAGTACTTC.

V is TRBV5-5 and J is TRBJ2-1, with no clear D. Trimming pared 2 bases from V and 4 bases from J, leaving 13 bases between. The CDR3 sequence is 15 residues long. Germline-derived CDR1 and CDR2 are SGHKS and YYEKEE (reference sequence). The CDR3 is CASSFLEHPYNEQFF. DNA of the CDR3: TGTGCCAGCAGCTTCTTAGAACACCCGTACAATGAGCAGTTCTTC.

The V call is TRBV5-1, the J call TRBJ1-4; D is uncertain. Trimming left V 0 bases short and J 3 bases short, with 3 bases between. The CDR3 totals 13 residues. Germline V gives CDR1 SGHRS, CDR2 YFSETQ. This chain's CDR3 is CASSLAANEKLFF. The DNA for the CDR3 is TGCGCCAGCAGCTTGGCCGCTAATGAAAAACTGTTTTTT. The full variable domain, rest sourced from reference TRBV5-1 and TRBJ1-4, is KAGVTQTPRYLIKTRGQQVTLSCSPISGHRSVSWYQQTPGQGLQFLFEYFSETQRNKGNFPGRFSGRQFSNSRSEMNVSTLELGDSALYLCASSLAANEKLFFGSGTQLSVL.

This sequence joins TRBV19 and TRBJ2-5; 10 bases line up with TRBD1. Germline trimming cut 4 bases from V and 4 bases from J; bases unmatched to any gene: 3. CDR1 is LNHDA and CDR2 is SQIVND in the germline V gene (reference sequence). The CDR3 has 14 residues. CDR3 sequence reads: CASSTDRGRETQYF. The CDR3 DNA sequence: TGTGCCAGTAGTACAGACAGGGGGCGAGAGACCCAGTACTTC.

This chain uses TRBV11-3 with TRBJ2-1; D remains ambiguous. Germline CDR1 SGHNT, CDR2 YENEEA. V lost 5 bases and J lost 4, with 12 bases in between. The CDR3 has 14 amino acids. CDR3 loop: CASSPGSIYNEQFF. DNA of the CDR3: TGTGCCAGCAGCCCCGGGTCCATTTACAATGAGCAGTTCTTC.

In nucleotides, the CDR3 is TGTGCCAGCAGCCCACTGGGAGGGGACCATCAGCCCCAGCATTTT. Amino acids: CASSPLGGDHQPQHF. The V and J genes are TRBV28 and TRBJ1-5; possible D gene TRBD1, 5 bases. V lost 6 bases to trimming and J lost 5 bases, with 17 bases between them. Germline loops: CDR1 MDHEN, CDR2 SYDVKM. The CDR3 runs to 15 residues.

The chain couples TRBV11-3 to TRBJ1-5; no definite D call. Trimming took 0 bases from V and 7 from J, leaving 7 bases between them. Germline V gene sequence: CDR1 SGHNT, CDR2 YENEEA. There are 13 residues in the CDR3. The CDR3: CASSLDQVQPQHF. For the CDR3, the DNA is TGTGCCAGCAGCTTAGATCAGGTGCAGCCCCAGCATTTT. Full variable domain (remainder filled in from reference TRBV11-3 and TRBJ1-5): EAGVVQSPRYKIIEKKQPVAFWCNPISGHNTLYWYLQNLGQGPELLIRYENEEAVDDSQLPKDRFSAERLKGVDSTLKIQPAELGDSAVYLCASSLDQVQPQHFGDGTRLSIL.

This clone was counted a few times. The rearrangement joins TRBV29-1 to TRBJ1-2; D not resolved. The V gene's germline CDR1 is SQVTM and CDR2 ANQGSEA. The CDR3 is made up of 14 amino acids. V lost 1 base and J 3 bases, leaving 12 bases between the germline ends. The CDR3 loop reads CSVEVRQVDYGYTF. The CDR3 coding sequence is TGCAGCGTTGAAGTCCGGCAGGTGGACTATGGCTACACCTTC.

This clone has a single count. The V and J genes are TRBV4-3 and TRBJ1-1; D might be TRBD1 (5 bases). Trimming took off 3 bases at V and 3 bases at J, with 5 bases between the two ends. This CDR3 is 12 amino acids long. Germline V gene lookup returns CDR1 LGHNA and CDR2 YSLEER. The CDR3 region has the DNA TGCGCCAGCAGCCAGGGGGACACTGAAGCTTTCTTT. Translated: CASSQGDTEAFF.

The J gene is TRBJ1-4, the V gene TRBV6-6; no reliable D call. Germline V lookup: CDR1 MNHNY, CDR2 SVGAGI (reference sequence). This CDR3 region has 16 residues. V was pared by 0 bases and J by 0 bases, with 8 bases between. The CDR3 reads CASSYSPTPTNEKLFF. DNA of the CDR3: TGTGCCAGCAGTTACTCCCCGACGCCAACTAATGAAAAACTGTTTTTT.

This chain connects TRBV19 to TRBJ2-1; D is perhaps TRBD1 (6 bases). Trimming removed 4 bases at V and 1 base at J, with 11 bases between. Germline V gives CDR1 LNHDA, CDR2 SQIVND (reference sequence). The CDR3 has 15 amino acids. In DNA, the CDR3 is TGTGCCAGTAGTAGACCCGGACAGTCCTACAATGAGCAGTTCTTC. This codes for CASSRPGQSYNEQFF.

The chain couples TRBV28 to TRBJ2-7, with TRBD1 identical over 8 bases. V lost 2 bases, J lost 5 bases, and 14 bases stayed unmatched. This CDR3 spans 17 amino acids. Germline CDR1 and CDR2: MDHEN and SYDVKM. The CDR3 here is CASSLIRKDRVGHEQYF. CDR3 bases: TGTGCCAGCAGTTTAATTCGGAAGGACAGGGTTGGCCACGAGCAGTACTTC.

The V gene is TRBV7-2, the J gene TRBJ1-5, with unresolved D. V lost 3 bases, J lost 6 bases, and 9 bases lay in between. This CDR3 contains 13 residues. CDR1 and CDR2 from the germline V gene are SGHTA and FQGNSA. In nucleotides, the CDR3 is TGTGCCAGCAGCTTGAAATCAGGTCAGCCCCAGCATTTT. It specifies CASSLKSGQPQHF.

This chain uses TRBV15 with TRBJ1-1, with a possible D match to TRBD1 (5 bases). The ends were cut back, 0 bases at V and 3 bases at J, with 11 bases in the middle. Germline lookup yields CDR1 LNHNV and CDR2 YYDKDF (reference sequence). CDR3 length equals 15 residues. CDR3 region: CATSRDFGGYTEAFF. CDR3 nucleotide sequence: TGTGCCACCAGCAGAGATTTTGGGGGGTACACTGAAGCTTTCTTT.

The chain couples TRBV7-8 to TRBJ2-7, with TRBD1 matching 8 bases. Germline CDR1 reads SGHVS; CDR2 reads FQNEAQ. The CDR3 runs 13 residues. V lost 3 bases, J lost 6 bases, and 4 bases stayed unmatched. The chain's CDR3 is CASSLGQVGEQYF. The CDR3 DNA reads as TGTGCCAGCAGCTTGGGACAGGTAGGCGAGCAGTACTTC.